The following is a TCR beta chain sequence with its context. 13 Jbeta primers and 60 Vbeta primers were used for the PCR. This table comes from immunoSEQ multiplex PCR, and its TCRdb copy is limited to in-frame clones, with some not included. In the table there are roughly 110,000 clones, less than 80% of which are singletons. This specimen belongs to a study of cytomegalovirus exposure and HLA in healthy donors. Germline loops: CDR1 KGHSH, CDR2 LQKENI. With 6 bases removed from V and 1 base from J, the gap between germline ends came to 14 bases. The CDR3 extends over 15 amino acids. Sequencing input: PBMCs. V gene TRBV18 combines with J gene TRBJ2-3; D unresolved. The sequence was obtained from a man between 60 and 75 years old in good health and CMV-seronegative. The CDR3, as DNA: TGTGCCAGCTCCTCCAAATTAGCAGGCACAGATACGCAGTATTTT. Translated, it gives CASSSKLAGTDTQYF. Using reference TRBV18 and TRBJ2-3 for the parts outside the CDR3, the full variable domain is NAGVMQNPRHLVRRRGQEARLRCSPMKGHSHVYWYRQLPEEGLKFMVYLQKENIIDESGMPKERFSAEFPKEGPSILRIQQVVRGDSAAYFCASSSKLAGTDTQYFGPGTRLTVL.